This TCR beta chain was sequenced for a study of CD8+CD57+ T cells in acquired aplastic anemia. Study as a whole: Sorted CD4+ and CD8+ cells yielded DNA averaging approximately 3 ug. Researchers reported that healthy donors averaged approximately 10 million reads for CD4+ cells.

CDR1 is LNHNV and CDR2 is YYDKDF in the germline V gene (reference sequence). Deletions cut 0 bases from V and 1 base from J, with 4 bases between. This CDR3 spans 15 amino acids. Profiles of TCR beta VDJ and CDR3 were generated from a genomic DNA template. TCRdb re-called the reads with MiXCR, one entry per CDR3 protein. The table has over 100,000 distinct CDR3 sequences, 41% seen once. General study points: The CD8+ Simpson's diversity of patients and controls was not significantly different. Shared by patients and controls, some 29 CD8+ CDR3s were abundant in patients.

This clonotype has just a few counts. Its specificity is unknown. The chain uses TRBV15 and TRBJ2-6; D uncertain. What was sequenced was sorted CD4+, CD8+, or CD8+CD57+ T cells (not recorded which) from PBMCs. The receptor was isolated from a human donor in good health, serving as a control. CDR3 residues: CATSRDWSGANVLTF. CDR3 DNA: TGTGCCACCAGCAGAGATTGGTCTGGGGCCAACGTCCTGACTTTC.